The 22 T cell receptor beta chains in this list originate from one sample, sequenced in a study of radiotherapy plus CTLA-4 blockade in lung cancer. The method was immunoSEQ multiplex PCR; TCRdb's version includes in-frame clones alone and lacks a portion of them. This table holds around 38,000 clones, 80% to 90% found once. The source was peripheral blood, collected from a patient treated with radiotherapy plus ipilimumab. The receptors derive from a human donor with non-small cell lung cancer whose response to radiotherapy plus ipilimumab could not be evaluated.

V is TRBV7-2 and J is TRBJ1-2, with TRBD1 matching 7 bases. This CDR3 spans 13 amino acids. CDR1 is SGHTA and CDR2 is FQGNSA in the germline V gene. The V segment lost 1 base and the J segment 5 bases; nucleotides outside the gene matches: 1. In DNA form, the CDR3 reads TGTGCCAGCAGCTTAGGACAGGGTTATGGCTACACCTTC. Protein: CASSLGQGYGYTF.

This clone was seen a single time. This chain uses TRBV28 with TRBJ1-2, with D hard to call. The germline gives CDR1 MDHEN, CDR2 SYDVKM. CDR3 length: 13 amino acids. V lost 7 bases and J 5 bases, leaving 14 bases between the germline ends. CDR3 amino acids: CASTPGEVYGYTF. In DNA form, the CDR3 reads TGTGCCAGCACCCCCGGGGAAGTTTATGGCTACACCTTC.

The V and J genes are TRBV5-1 and TRBJ2-1, with TRBD1 identical over 10 bases. Germline CDR1 and CDR2: SGHRS and YFSETQ. The CDR3 contains 14 residues. After removal of 4 bases from V and 8 bases from J, the junction contained 6 bases not matched to a gene. CDR3 coding DNA: TGCGCCAGCAGCACGGGACAGGGGTGGGATGAGCAGTTCTTC. It translates to CASSTGQGWDEQFF.

The V gene is TRBV15, the J gene TRBJ1-2; perhaps TRBD1 as D (6 bases). Trimming shortened V by 0 bases and J by 0 bases, and 11 bases separated the two germline ends. Looked up from germline, CDR1 is LNHNV and CDR2 is YYDKDF (reference sequence). This CDR3 comprises 16 residues. Here the CDR3 reads CATSREADSANYGYTF. DNA of the CDR3: TGTGCCACCAGCAGAGAAGCGGACAGCGCTAACTATGGCTACACCTTC.

The chain recombines TRBV19 with TRBJ1-1; weak D call: TRBD1 (5 bases). V was cut by 3 bases and J by 1 base, with 6 bases left in between. This CDR3 is 13 amino acids long. Germline V gene sequence: CDR1 LNHDA, CDR2 SQIVND (reference sequence). CDR3 sequence: CASSIGQNTEAFF. In nucleotides, the CDR3 is TGTGCCAGTAGTATCGGACAGAACACTGAAGCTTTCTTT.

The rearrangement links TRBV4-3 to TRBJ2-1; 8 bases agree with TRBD2. This CDR3 is built from 16 residues. Germline assignment: CDR1 LGHNA and CDR2 YSLEER. The ends lost 1 base at V and 2 bases at J; junction bases unmatched: 4. The CDR3 region has the DNA TGCGCCAGCAGCCAAGTAGCGGGGACAACCTACAATGAGCAGTTCTTC. Amino acids: CASSQVAGTTYNEQFF.

This rearrangement joins TRBV5-1 to TRBJ2-7; 8 bases are shared with TRBD2. The germline gives CDR1 SGHRS, CDR2 YFSETQ. CDR3 size: 16 residues. Trimming at V came to 1 base and at J to 4 bases, leaving 10 bases not matched to a gene. CDR3 in DNA: TGCGCCAGCAGCTTGAGAAGCGGGGGTTCCCGATACGAGCAGTACTTC. Its translation is CASSLRSGGSRYEQYF.

The DNA for the CDR3 is TGTGCCAGTCAGACAGGGGATATATCACCCCTCCACTTT. Translating gives CASQTGDISPLHF. V and J are TRBV6-1 and TRBJ1-6; TRBD1 matches at 8 bases. This CDR3 has 13 amino acids. The trim removed 9 bases at V and 10 bases at J, leaving 8 bases unmatched. CDR1 is MNHNS and CDR2 is SASEGT in the germline V gene.

This chain joins TRBV29-1 and TRBJ2-7; D is possibly TRBD2 (6 bases). Germline assignment: CDR1 SQVTM and CDR2 ANQGSEA. The CDR3 extends over 11 amino acids. V was trimmed by 4 bases and J by 5 bases, leaving 9 bases between them. The CDR3 loop is CSVVVADEQYF. CDR3 nucleotides: TGCAGCGTTGTGGTAGCGGACGAGCAGTACTTC.

V and J are TRBV28 and TRBJ1-2, with 9 bases matching TRBD1. Trimming cost V 7 bases and J 7 bases; bases outside gene matches: 4. The CDR3 runs to 12 residues. Germline assignment: CDR1 MDHEN and CDR2 SYDVKM. CDR3 sequence (DNA): TGTGCCAGCACTCGGGACAGGGTTGGCTACACCTTC. This sequence encodes CASTRDRVGYTF.

The V gene is TRBV5-8, the J gene TRBJ2-7, with a weak D call TRBD1 (5 bases). CDR1 is SGHTS and CDR2 is YDEGEE in the germline V gene. The CDR3 loop spans 12 amino acids. V was shortened by 2 bases and J by 6 bases, with 9 bases between the two germline ends. The CDR3 loop is CASSFRVAEQYF. In DNA, the CDR3 is TGTGCCAGCAGCTTCAGGGTCGCCGAGCAGTACTTC. Supplemented by reference TRBV5-8 and TRBJ2-7, the full variable domain reads EAGVTQSPTHLIKTRGQQATLRCSPISGHTSVYWYQQALGLGLQFLLWYDEGEERNRGNFPPRFSGRQFPNYSSELNVNALELEDSALYLCASSFRVAEQYFGPGTRLTVT.

The chain carries TRBV7-2 and TRBJ2-1, with 8 bases identical to TRBD2. V lost 8 bases, J lost 8 bases, and 14 bases stayed unmatched. Per germline, CDR1 SGHTA and CDR2 FQGNSA. There are 15 residues in the CDR3. The CDR3 region has the DNA TGTGCCAGCGCCCCCGGGGGGGCTTTAAGGTATGAGCAGTTCTTC. Protein sequence: CASAPGGALRYEQFF.

The J gene is TRBJ1-1, the V gene TRBV5-1, with 8 bases identical to TRBD1. V lost 5 bases and J lost 6; bases outside the gene matches: 6. This CDR3 spans 13 amino acids. Germline V gives CDR1 SGHRS, CDR2 YFSETQ. The CDR3 region is CASSSTGGAEAFF. As DNA, the CDR3 is TGCGCCAGCAGTTCCACAGGGGGGGCTGAAGCTTTCTTT. The full variable domain, rest sourced from reference TRBV5-1 and TRBJ1-1, is KAGVTQTPRYLIKTRGQQVTLSCSPISGHRSVSWYQQTPGQGLQFLFEYFSETQRNKGNFPGRFSGRQFSNSRSEMNVSTLELGDSALYLCASSSTGGAEAFFGQGTRLTVV.

This clone was picked up a small number of times. The chain links TRBV6-5 to TRBJ1-2, with 9 bases fitting TRBD1. CDR3 length equals 16 residues. CDR1 MNHEY and CDR2 SVGAGI come from the germline V gene. The junction had 8 bases not matched to a gene; V was cut back by 2 bases and J by 4 bases. The CDR3 coding sequence is TGTGCCAGCAGTTACACCGGGACAGGGATAGTCTATGGCTACACCTTC. Translating it yields CASSYTGTGIVYGYTF.

The V and J genes are TRBV9 and TRBJ1-3, with D perhaps TRBD1 (5 bases). Germline V gene sequence: CDR1 SGDLS, CDR2 YYNGEE. The CDR3 has 15 amino acids. The V and J ends lost 0 bases and 0 bases respectively, with 7 bases between them. The CDR3 region is CASSVADSSGNTIYF. CDR3 coding DNA: TGTGCCAGCAGCGTAGCCGACAGCTCTGGAAACACCATATATTTT.

Here the CDR3 DNA reads TGTGCCAGCAGCTCCGCAGGCTCTGGAAACACCATATATTTT. Encoded protein: CASSSAGSGNTIYF. The chain couples TRBV13 to TRBJ1-3; D gene ambiguous. Trimming took off 4 bases at V and 0 bases at J, with 7 bases between the two ends. The CDR3 runs to 14 residues. Germline V gives CDR1 PRHDT, CDR2 FYEKMQ (reference sequence).

This clone was recorded only once. The chain joins TRBV9 to TRBJ1-2, with D perhaps matching TRBD1 (6 bases). Trimming left V 4 bases short and J 8 bases short, with 18 bases between. Germline CDR1 reads SGDLS; CDR2 reads YYNGEE. The CDR3 loop spans 14 amino acids. The DNA of the CDR3 is TGTGCCAGCAGCTCGGCCGCGGGGGCGGGGGGCTACACCTTC. This translates into CASSSAAGAGGYTF.

The chain combines TRBV4-3 with TRBJ1-5; D not certain. The CDR3 is 13 residues long. CDR1 and CDR2 (germline): LGHNA, YSLEER. Deletions cut 5 bases from V and 4 bases from J, with 9 bases between. The CDR3 spells CASSSAGNQPQHF. The CDR3 DNA reads TGCGCCAGCAGCTCGGCGGGGAATCAGCCCCAGCATTTT.

V gene TRBV28 combines with J gene TRBJ2-2; 7 nucleotides match TRBD2. V dropped 4 bases and J dropped 4; count of bases not matched to a gene: 9. There are 16 residues in the CDR3. The germline CDR1 and CDR2 sequences are MDHEN and SYDVKM. CDR3 in amino acids: CASSSPRGVVTGELFF. The CDR3 nucleotides are TGTGCCAGCAGTTCCCCTCGGGGGGTTGTCACCGGGGAGCTGTTTTTT. Complete variable domain (other parts from reference TRBV28 and TRBJ2-2): DVKVTQSSRYLVKRTGEKVFLECVQDMDHENMFWYRQDPGLGLRLIYFSYDVKMKEKGDIPEGYSVSREKKERFSLILESASTNQTSMYLCASSSPRGVVTGELFFGEGSRLTVL.

This clone was detected only a few times. The chain carries TRBV6-5 and TRBJ1-2; D not certain. Trimming removed 6 bases from V and 5 bases from J, with 10 bases in between. The CDR3 runs 12 residues. CDR1 and CDR2 (germline): MNHEY, SVGAGI. The CDR3 loop reads CASRNLEYGYTF. In nucleotides, the CDR3 is TGTGCCAGCAGAAATCTCGAGTATGGCTACACCTTC.

The V and J genes are TRBV11-3 and TRBJ1-4; the match to TRBD1 covers 7 bases. Trimming removed 3 bases from V and 0 bases from J; junction bases left unmatched: 16. Germline lookup yields CDR1 SGHNT and CDR2 YENEEA. The CDR3 is made up of 20 amino acids. For the CDR3, the DNA is TGTGCCAGCAGCTTTAGTGGTGCAATTACAAGGGGGCCAACTAATGAAAAACTGTTTTTT. This codes for CASSFSGAITRGPTNEKLFF.

The CDR3 here is CASSLELAGAYEQYF. The CDR3 DNA reads TGTGCCAGCAGCTTAGAGCTAGCGGGAGCTTACGAGCAGTACTTC. The chain combines TRBV11-2 with TRBJ2-5; TRBD2 matches 10 bases. The J call could be wrong; TRBJ2-7 is a better fit for the DNA end. Germline V gene sequence: CDR1 SGHAT, CDR2 FQNNGV. This CDR3 contains 15 residues.